The 32 T cell receptor beta chains presented below share a single source sample, sequenced in a study of CD8+ T cells in alopecia areata. Treatment meaning: oral pan-JAK inhibitor, 5-10 mg twice daily. Extracted RNA was reverse transcribed, and the resulting cDNA served as sequencing template. Using immunoSEQ multiplex PCR, the repertoire was profiled, and TCRdb retains in-frame clones only, with some absent. The profile covers roughly 40,000 clones, with under 70% appearing a single time and 20% to 25% taken by the ten largest. Sequenced material: CD8+ T cells sorted from blood, taken at week 4, from a patient treated with tofacitinib. These receptors were taken from a human donor with alopecia areata.

The V call is TRBV29-1, the J call TRBJ2-7; TRBD1 is a possible D gene (6 bases). The CDR3 is made up of 12 amino acids. V was cut by 6 bases and J by 4 bases, with 13 bases left in between. Germline V gives CDR1 SQVTM, CDR2 ANQGSEA. The CDR3 DNA reads as TGCAGCGTGGGGGCCGGGGCTTACGAGCAGTACTTC. Translation gives CSVGAGAYEQYF.

The chain combines TRBV28 with TRBJ2-3; D possibly corresponds to TRBD1 (5 bases). There are 12 residues in the CDR3. The V end lost 6 bases, the J end lost 1 base, and 5 bases lay between the germline ends. Per germline, CDR1 MDHEN and CDR2 SYDVKM. The CDR3 nucleotides read TGTGCCAGCAGAGGGGGCACAGATACGCAGTATTTT. Its protein is CASRGGTDTQYF. The full variable domain, completed using reference TRBV28 and TRBJ2-3, is DVKVTQSSRYLVKRTGEKVFLECVQDMDHENMFWYRQDPGLGLRLIYFSYDVKMKEKGDIPEGYSVSREKKERFSLILESASTNQTSMYLCASRGGTDTQYFGPGTRLTVL.

The chain has TRBV2 and TRBJ2-7; tentative D call: TRBD2 (7 bases). Trimming removed 0 bases from V and 3 bases from J, with 15 bases in between. CDR1 and CDR2 from the germline V gene are SNHLY and FYNNEI. This CDR3 contains 16 residues. The CDR3, as DNA: TGTGCCAGCAGTGAAGCGGGAGGGGACACGGACTACGAGCAGTACTTC. This gives the protein CASSEAGGDTDYEQYF.

Points on this clone: This sample includes further DNA sequences coding for the same CDR3. The rearrangement joins TRBV27 to TRBJ2-7; a weak D match, TRBD2 (6 bases). Trimming left V 0 bases short and J 6 bases short, with 6 bases between. The CDR3 runs 12 residues. Germline V gives CDR1 MNHEY, CDR2 SMNVEV (reference sequence). The CDR3 is CASSLSGGEQYF. CDR3 in DNA: TGTGCCAGCAGTTTATCGGGGGGCGAGCAGTACTTC.

The rearrangement uses TRBV28 and TRBJ2-7; no definite D call. The germline V gene encodes CDR1 MDHEN and CDR2 SYDVKM. V was trimmed by 3 bases and J by 7 bases, leaving 13 bases between them. This CDR3 has 13 residues. The CDR3 sequence is CASSLSDAREQYF. The CDR3 coding sequence is TGTGCCAGCAGTTTGTCTGATGCAAGAGAGCAGTACTTC.

This clone was seen only a few times. This chain joins TRBV29-1 and TRBJ1-4, with D perhaps matching TRBD1 (5 bases). The V and J ends lost 7 bases and 5 bases respectively, with 8 bases between them. Germline CDR1 and CDR2: SQVTM and ANQGSEA. This CDR3 has 11 residues. In DNA, the CDR3 is TGCAGCGCCTGGGGGAATGAAAAACTGTTTTTT. Translating it yields CSAWGNEKLFF.

This clone was counted only a few times. V and J are TRBV29-1 and TRBJ2-5; TRBD1 matches at 10 bases. The CDR3 runs to 13 residues. The ends lost 7 bases at V and 3 bases at J; junction bases unmatched: 5. Looked up from germline, CDR1 is SQVTM and CDR2 is ANQGSEA. The chain's CDR3 is CSGSGQGEETQYF. Written as DNA, the CDR3 is TGCAGCGGGTCCGGACAGGGGGAAGAGACCCAGTACTTC.

This chain uses TRBV29-1 with TRBJ2-7; no clear D. The CDR3 spans 13 residues. V gave up 7 bases and J gave up 0 bases, with 13 bases separating them. Germline lookup yields CDR1 SQVTM and CDR2 ANQGSEA. The CDR3 reads CSARNASSYEQYF. In DNA form, the CDR3 reads TGCAGCGCAAGAAATGCAAGCTCCTACGAGCAGTACTTC.

This rearrangement joins TRBV11-2 to TRBJ2-1; D is unresolved. With 1 base removed from V and 4 bases from J, the gap between germline ends came to 2 bases. The CDR3 is made up of 12 amino acids. Germline V gene sequence: CDR1 SGHAT, CDR2 FQNNGV. Written as DNA, the CDR3 is TGTGCCAGCAGCTTAGGTTACAATGAGCAGTTCTTC. This codes for CASSLGYNEQFF.

The chain has TRBV7-9 and TRBJ1-4; perhaps TRBD1 as D (6 bases). Deletions cut 4 bases from V and 4 bases from J, with 16 bases between. This CDR3 spans 16 amino acids. Germline values: CDR1 SEHNR, CDR2 FQNEAQ (reference sequence). The CDR3 is CASSSNREDRNEKLFF. In nucleotides, the CDR3 is TGTGCCAGCAGCTCTAACAGGGAGGATCGTAATGAAAAACTGTTTTTT.

The genes are TRBV7-9 and TRBJ1-5; possible D gene TRBD1, 5 bases. From germline, CDR1 is SEHNR and CDR2 FQNEAQ (reference sequence). This CDR3 is 15 amino acids long. Trimming took 3 bases from V and 5 from J, leaving 14 bases between them. The CDR3 DNA sequence: TGTGCCAGCAGCTTCCAGGGTGGTTACGATCAGCCCCAGCATTTT. Translation gives CASSFQGGYDQPQHF.

The chain links TRBV29-1 to TRBJ2-1, with D possibly matching TRBD1 (6 bases). The CDR3 sequence is 13 residues long. Germline V gene data show CDR1 as SQVTM and CDR2 as ANQGSEA. The V end was cut by 3 bases, the J end by 6 bases, with 12 bases between. This chain's CDR3 is CSVDRGRINEQFF. The CDR3 nucleotides read TGCAGCGTTGACAGGGGCCGGATCAATGAGCAGTTCTTC.

The chain joins TRBV25-1 to TRBJ1-1; perhaps TRBD1 as D (5 bases). The CDR3 extends over 14 amino acids. The germline gives CDR1 MGHDK, CDR2 SYGVNS. V lost 8 bases and J lost 0, with 13 bases in between. CDR3 DNA sequence: TGTGCCAGCGGAAATGAACAGGTGAACACTGAAGCTTTCTTT. Residues: CASGNEQVNTEAFF.

The chain has TRBV6-4 and TRBJ2-1; 14 bases map to TRBD2. Germline V gives CDR1 MRHNA, CDR2 SNTAGT. The V segment lost 8 bases and the J segment 6 bases; nucleotides outside the gene matches: 3. The CDR3 extends over 14 amino acids. Written as DNA, the CDR3 is TGTGCCAGCTCGACTAGCGGGGGGGCCAATGAGCAGTTCTTC. Translation: CASSTSGGANEQFF.

The chain joins TRBV15 to TRBJ2-3; possible D gene TRBD2, 5 bases. Looked up from germline, CDR1 is LNHNV and CDR2 is YYDKDF (reference sequence). Deletions cut 10 bases from V and 9 bases from J, with 17 bases between. The CDR3 is made up of 12 amino acids. The DNA of the CDR3 is TGTGCCATAAAACCGGAGGCGGTGACGCAGTATTTT. Protein sequence: CAIKPEAVTQYF.

CDR3 sequence: CASSQESVVNYGYTF. For the CDR3, the DNA is TGCGCCAGCAGCCAAGAGTCAGTGGTTAACTATGGCTACACCTTC. The chain carries TRBV4-3 and TRBJ1-2; D not resolved. V was shortened by 0 bases and J by 1 base, with 9 bases between the two germline ends. This CDR3 comprises 15 residues. Germline CDR1 and CDR2: LGHNA and YSLEER.

A note on this clone: One end of the junction fails to match germline, which may point to a read error. The chain carries TRBV2 and TRBJ1-2; D remains unclear. The length of the CDR3 is 10 residues. Germline V gene sequence: CDR1 SNHLY, CDR2 FYNNEI. CDR3 sequence (DNA): TGTGCCAGCAGTAACGATGGCTACACCTTC. It specifies CASSNDGYTF.

The chain employs TRBV29-1 and TRBJ2-2, with a tentative D call TRBD2 (6 bases). CDR3 length: 14 amino acids. Germline-derived CDR1 and CDR2 are SQVTM and ANQGSEA. V was pared by 0 bases and J by 6 bases, with 11 bases between. The CDR3 DNA is TGCAGCGTTGAAGATCCTAGCGTAGCCGGGGAGCTGTTTTTT. Translation: CSVEDPSVAGELFF.

V gene TRBV6-6 combines with J gene TRBJ1-5, with 8 bases that match TRBD1. CDR1 MNHNY and CDR2 SVGAGI come from the germline V gene (reference sequence). The length of the CDR3 is 14 residues. V lost 6 bases to trimming and J lost 2 bases; unmatched junction nucleotides: 3. CDR3 sequence: CASSQDRGNQPQHF. The CDR3 DNA is TGTGCCAGCAGCCAGGACAGGGGCAATCAGCCCCAGCATTTT.

Comment on this clone: Other DNA sequences in this specimen translate into the identical CDR3. The rearrangement links TRBV4-3 to TRBJ2-1; D gene unclear. Trimming pared 3 bases from V and 6 bases from J, leaving 9 bases between. Germline V gene lookup returns CDR1 LGHNA and CDR2 YSLEER. This CDR3 contains 13 residues. The CDR3 loop reads CASSQSLSNEQFF. The CDR3 nucleotides are TGCGCCAGCAGCCAGTCTCTATCCAATGAGCAGTTCTTC.

This clone was seen a single time. The chain employs TRBV29-1 and TRBJ1-1; D is unresolved. CDR3 length equals 10 residues. Germline-derived CDR1 and CDR2 are SQVTM and ANQGSEA. V was shortened by 0 bases and J by 7 bases, with 3 bases between the two germline ends. The DNA for the CDR3 is TGCAGCGTTGAAGAAGTTGAAGCTTTCTTT. It codes for CSVEEVEAFF.

This clone was observed a handful of times. The J gene is TRBJ2-1, the V gene TRBV5-1; weak D call: TRBD2 (5 bases). This CDR3 is 12 amino acids long. The V gene's germline CDR1 is SGHRS and CDR2 YFSETQ. V dropped 7 bases and J dropped 8 bases, with 13 bases sitting between them. The CDR3, as DNA: TGCGCCAGCTCGGCGGGCGGCGATGAGCAGTTCTTC. Translating it yields CASSAGGDEQFF.

V is TRBV29-1 and J is TRBJ2-3; D remains ambiguous. Germline V gene lookup returns CDR1 SQVTM and CDR2 ANQGSEA. V lost 0 bases and J lost 5, with 9 bases in between. The CDR3 loop spans 13 amino acids. CDR3 protein: CSVEDKARDTQYF. In DNA form, the CDR3 reads TGCAGCGTTGAAGATAAGGCTCGAGATACGCAGTATTTT.

V gene TRBV5-6 combines with J gene TRBJ2-1; possibly TRBD1 for D (5 bases). The CDR3 covers 17 residues. Per the germline V gene, CDR1 is SGHDT and CDR2 is YYEEEE. Trimming took 4 bases from V and 0 from J, leaving 17 bases between them. The CDR3 bases are TGTGCCAGCAGCACCGACAGTCAGGTCCCCTCCTACAATGAGCAGTTCTTC. It encodes CASSTDSQVPSYNEQFF.

Worth noting for this clone: Within the sample, other DNA sequences also encode this same CDR3. This rearrangement joins TRBV30 to TRBJ1-1; D is uncertain. The V end lost 0 bases, the J end lost 4 bases, and 6 bases lay between the germline ends. The CDR3 length is 12 residues. Germline loops: CDR1 GTSNPN, CDR2 SVGIG (reference sequence). The CDR3 sequence is CAWSVGGTEAFF. The CDR3 region has the DNA TGTGCCTGGAGTGTAGGCGGCACTGAAGCTTTCTTT. The variable domain in full, completed from reference TRBV30 and TRBJ1-1, reads SQTIHQWPATLVQPVGSPLSLECTVEGTSNPNLYWYRQAAGRGLQLLFYSVGIGQISSEVPQNLSASRPQDRQFILSSKKLLLSDSGFYLCAWSVGGTEAFFGQGTRLTVV.

This chain connects TRBV27 to TRBJ1-5; no clear D. The V and J ends lost 0 bases and 0 bases respectively, with 9 bases between them. CDR3 length equals 16 residues. Germline assignment: CDR1 MNHEY and CDR2 SMNVEV (reference sequence). CDR3 in amino acids: CASSLSVADSNQPQHF. In nucleotides, the CDR3 is TGTGCCAGCAGTTTATCGGTAGCAGATAGCAATCAGCCCCAGCATTTT.

The sample holds a few counts of this clone. The junction differs from germline at one of its ends, possibly a read error. The chain uses TRBV7-3 and TRBJ2-7; D is perhaps TRBD1 or TRBD2 (5 bases each). This CDR3 comprises 16 residues. Germline lookup yields CDR1 SGHTA and CDR2 FQGTGA. The CDR3 nucleotides are TGCGCCAGCAGCCAAGAACATGGGACGGAAAACTACGAGCAGTACTTC. It yields the protein CASSQEHGTENYEQYF.

This rearrangement joins TRBV6-6 to TRBJ1-1, with a tentative D call TRBD1 (5 bases). The V gene lost 1 base and the J gene lost 2 bases, with 11 bases spanning the gap. Per the germline V gene, CDR1 is MNHNY and CDR2 is SVGAGI (reference sequence). CDR3 length: 15 amino acids. CDR3 protein: CASSYLTGSNTEAFF. In DNA form, the CDR3 reads TGTGCCAGCAGTTACTTAACAGGATCCAACACTGAAGCTTTCTTT.

This clone was recorded a few times. The rearrangement joins TRBV7-7 to TRBJ2-7, with unresolved D. The CDR3 consists of 14 residues. Trimming pared 0 bases from V and 5 bases from J, leaving 11 bases between. The germline V gene encodes CDR1 SSHAT and CDR2 FNYEAQ (reference sequence). The CDR3 sequence: CASSLAGRWDEQYF. In DNA form, the CDR3 reads TGTGCCAGCAGCTTAGCGGGCAGGTGGGACGAGCAGTACTTC.

This clone was seen only once. J is TRBJ2-4 and V is TRBV29-1, with D possibly TRBD1 on 6 matching bases. CDR1 is SQVTM and CDR2 is ANQGSEA in the germline V gene. CDR3 length: 16 residues. V lost 6 bases to trimming and J lost 2 bases, with 20 bases between them. As DNA, the CDR3 is TGCAGCGTCAAAACCGGGACATTTACCACCAAAAACATTCAGTACTTC. It specifies CSVKTGTFTTKNIQYF.

This clone came up once. V gene TRBV9 combines with J gene TRBJ2-3, with TRBD2 matching over 14 bases. Germline values: CDR1 SGDLS, CDR2 YYNGEE. The CDR3 loop spans 18 amino acids. After removal of 4 bases from V and 2 bases from J, the junction contained 9 bases not matched to a gene. The CDR3 DNA follows: TGTGCCAGCAGCCTCCGGACTAGCGGGGGGCCTAACACAGATACGCAGTATTTT. Encoded protein: CASSLRTSGGPNTDTQYF.

This clone was detected only a few times. The J gene is TRBJ1-2, the V gene TRBV27; the D gene is possibly TRBD1 (6 bases). CDR1 and CDR2 from the germline V gene are MNHEY and SMNVEV (reference sequence). This CDR3 region has 13 residues. With 3 bases removed from V and 3 bases from J, the gap between germline ends came to 8 bases. CDR3 protein: CASSLAGDYGYTF. CDR3 DNA sequence: TGTGCCAGCAGTTTGGCAGGGGACTATGGCTACACCTTC.